The clone carrying this T cell receptor (beta chain) has only one observation. The donors were all Caucasian adults (living in Nashville, Tennessee). Assay: immunoSEQ multiplex PCR; the TCRdb copy retains only in-frame clones and omits some. The table records approximately 2,300,000 clones, around 90% of them present only once. The entry originates in a study of shared clonotypes between healthy human individuals. The V end was cut by 5 bases, the J end by 4 bases, with 14 bases between. This CDR3 contains 14 residues. Germline loops: CDR1 SGHTA, CDR2 FQGTGA. Sequenced input: naive CD4+ T cells from PBMCs. As for subset: CD45RA+ positively selected. The rearrangement joins TRBV7-3 to TRBJ1-1; D is unclear. The receptor was derived from a man in his late teens or twenties in good health. Some clones in this sample may be carry-over from other donors' samples. The CDR3 coding sequence is TGTGCCAGCAGCCCCGGGCTCCGGCCCACTGAAGCTTTCTTT. It yields the protein CASSPGLRPTEAFF.